The next 7 T cell receptor beta chains were all read from a single sample in a study of molecular identifiers for immune sequencing clone quantification. From the PCR reads, TCRdb called clonotypes with MiXCR, one entry per CDR3 protein. The data hold about 36,000 distinct CDR3 sequences, with about a fifth observed a single time. The sequenced material came from naive CD8+ T cells from blood, with Jurkat cell RNA spiked in. Subset of the sample: FACS-sorted CD8+CD4-CCR7+CD45RA+ naive T cells. The receptor source for this set is a human donor in good health. Some libraries in this study had Jurkat cell RNA spiked in.

This clonotype was observed many times. The J gene is TRBJ2-1, the V gene TRBV7-9, with TRBD1 identical over 7 bases. The CDR3 totals 14 residues. Germline V gene data show CDR1 as SEHNR and CDR2 as FQNEAQ (reference sequence). After removal of 4 bases from V and 4 bases from J, the junction contained 4 bases not matched to a gene. The CDR3 DNA reads TGTGCCAGCAGCTCCCGGGACAGTTACAATGAGCAGTTCTTC. Translation gives CASSSRDSYNEQFF.

The V gene is TRBV4-3, the J gene TRBJ2-7, with 7 nucleotides matching TRBD2. With 1 base clipped from V and 2 bases from J, the junction kept 2 bases outside the gene matches. The germline V gene encodes CDR1 LGHNA and CDR2 YSLEER. The CDR3 extends over 14 amino acids. CDR3 bases: TGCGCCAGCAGCCAAGGGGAGGGCCCCTACGAGCAGTACTTC. Translating it yields CASSQGEGPYEQYF.

Comment on this clonotype: This may come from a read error, since a much larger clone is one base off. The chain carries TRBV9 and TRBJ2-1; 9 positions match TRBD2. CDR1 is SGDLS, CDR2 YYNGEE, per germline. CDR3 length: 14 amino acids. The V segment lost 2 bases and the J segment 12 bases; nucleotides outside the gene matches: 9. The CDR3 nucleotides are TGTGCCAGCAGCGTGTATAGCGGGAGAGGTGGGCAGTTCTTC. Its protein is CASSVYSGRGGQFF.

Many counts were recorded for this clonotype. This chain joins TRBV11-2 and TRBJ2-1; 10 bases map to TRBD2. Germline trimming cut 0 bases from V and 1 base from J; bases unmatched to any gene: 3. The length of the CDR3 is 17 residues. Germline V lookup: CDR1 SGHAT, CDR2 FQNNGV. Here the CDR3 reads CASSLEAGGASYNEQFF. The CDR3 bases are TGTGCCAGCAGCTTAGAAGCGGGAGGGGCTTCCTACAATGAGCAGTTCTTC.

This clonotype came up many times. This chain uses TRBV10-3 with TRBJ2-7, with 7 bases fitting TRBD2. CDR1 is ENHRY and CDR2 is SYGVKD in the germline V gene. Trimming took 3 bases from V and 5 from J; bases not matched to a gene: 10. This CDR3 region has 15 residues. This chain's CDR3 is CAISEVAGGSDEQYF. In DNA, the CDR3 is TGTGCCATCAGTGAAGTAGCGGGCGGCAGCGACGAGCAGTACTTC.

This clonotype appeared many times. The CDR3 nucleotides are TGTGCCAGCAGCTCCCCCCGGCGGGATAAAAACATTCAGTACTTC. This translates into CASSSPRRDKNIQYF. The chain links TRBV7-9 to TRBJ2-4, with D possibly TRBD2 on 6 matching bases. CDR1 and CDR2 from the germline V gene are SEHNR and FQNEAQ (reference sequence). The CDR3 runs to 15 residues. Trimming shortened V by 4 bases and J by 4 bases, and 14 bases separated the two germline ends.

This clonotype was observed at least ten times. The chain has TRBV28 and TRBJ2-6; 9 bases are a match to TRBD1. The J segment lost 0 bases and the V segment lost 5 bases, leaving 8 bases of the junction unmatched. The CDR3 is made up of 18 amino acids. In germline, CDR1 is MDHEN, CDR2 SYDVKM. The CDR3 DNA is TGTGCCAGCAGTCCGCCGACAGGGGGAAGCTCTGGGGCCAACGTCCTGACTTTC. Translated: CASSPPTGGSSGANVLTF.